This is a list of T cell receptor beta chains from one sample in a study of PD-1 blockade in classical Hodgkin lymphoma. Repertoires were generated with immunoSEQ multiplex PCR, while TCRdb's copy carries only in-frame clones and drops some. The repertoire has about 58,000 clones, roughly 91% of them found once; the top ten carry approximately 5.4%. This material consisted of peripheral blood mononuclear cells (PBMCs), taken before the second cycle of nivolumab. Receptors were obtained from a human donor with classical Hodgkin lymphoma. Each CDR3 is given with its conserved first and last residue. A D gene is named only where the DNA matches it firmly. Clone size is shown for a subset of rows, as once, few, many or a class of expanded clone.

d_call clone_size j_call v_call cdr3_aa cdr3_nt
. . TRBJ1-4 TRBV5-1 CASSSEGGTNEKLFF TGCGCCAGCAGCTCCGAGGGGGGCACTAATGAAAAACTGTTTTTT
. . TRBJ1-1 TRBV7-9 CASSLGGANTEAFF TGTGCCAGCAGCTTAGGGGGGGCAAACACTGAAGCTTTCTTT
. . TRBJ2-3 TRBV7-9 CASSLDRADTQYF TGTGCCAGCAGCTTAGACCGAGCAGATACGCAGTATTTT
. once TRBJ1-4 TRBV5-5 CASSSTDRTNEKLFF TGTGCCAGCAGTTCAACCGACAGGACTAATGAAAAACTGTTTTTT
. . TRBJ2-2 TRBV28 CASSVGGGTGELFF TGTGCCAGCAGCGTGGGAGGGGGCACCGGGGAGCTGTTTTTT
. . TRBJ1-4 TRBV5-1 CASSPGSTNEKLFF TGCGCCAGCAGCCCAGGGTCAACTAATGAAAAACTGTTTTTT
TRBD2 . TRBJ2-3 TRBV10-3 CAISESRLAGSTDTQYF TGTGCCATCAGTGAGTCCCGACTAGCGGGTAGCACAGATACGCAGTATTTT
. . TRBJ1-6 TRBV5-1 CASSDQDGVASPLHF TGCGCCAGCAGCGATCAGGACGGTGTAGCATCACCCCTCCACTTT
. . TRBJ2-3 TRBV9 CASSVIPDPVHLTDTQYF TGTGCCAGCAGCGTAATCCCCGACCCCGTACACCTAACAGATACGCAGTATTTT
. . TRBJ1-2 TRBV28 CASRQGRGIPNYGYTF TGTGCCAGCAGACAGGGACGAGGCATCCCAAACTATGGCTACACCTTC
. . TRBJ1-2 TRBV6-6 CASSSQGYYGYTF TGTGCCAGCAGCTCACAGGGATACTATGGCTACACCTTC
. few TRBJ1-5 TRBV19 CASSSLQVINQPQHF TGTGCCAGTAGTTCTTTACAGGTCATTAATCAGCCCCAGCATTTT
. . TRBJ2-7 TRBV27 CASSQTGDYEQYF TGTGCCAGCAGTCAGACAGGAGACTACGAGCAGTACTTC
TRBD1 . TRBJ1-1 TRBV7-9 CASSSLGDRAMNTEAFF TGTGCCAGCAGCTCCCTGGGGGACAGGGCCATGAACACTGAAGCTTTCTTT
. . TRBJ1-5 TRBV5-1 CASSPGPNQPQHF TGCGCCAGCAGCCCGGGACCTAATCAGCCCCAGCATTTT
TRBD1 few TRBJ1-1 TRBV6-1 CASSERQGAGTEAFF TGTGCCAGCAGTGAAAGACAGGGGGCTGGCACTGAAGCTTTCTTT
TRBD1 . TRBJ1-5 TRBV6-1 CASSEAPGGSNQPQHF TGTGCCAGCAGTGAAGCCCCAGGGGGCAGCAATCAGCCCCAGCATTTT
. . TRBJ2-2 TRBV5-1 CASSLEGTGELFF TGCGCCAGCAGCTTGGAAGGGACCGGGGAGCTGTTTTTT
. . TRBJ1-1 TRBV30 CAWRRDSAEAFF TGTGCCTGGAGACGGGACTCAGCGGAAGCTTTCTTT
. . TRBJ2-3 TRBV6-5 CASSRGDTQYF TGTGCCAGCAGCCGGGGAGATACGCAGTATTTT
. . TRBJ2-7 TRBV7-9 CASSFTRTGSYEQYF TGTGCCAGCAGTTTTACCCGGACGGGGTCCTACGAGCAGTACTTC
. . TRBJ1-4 TRBV5-1 CASSLAQTPGQLFF TGCGCCAGCAGCTTGGCTCAAACGCCGGGACAACTGTTTTTT
. . TRBJ1-1 TRBV5-1 CASSLSTGGRRTEAFF TGCGCCAGCAGCCTTTCGACCGGGGGCCGGCGCACTGAAGCTTTCTTT
. . TRBJ2-3 TRBV7-9 CASSLWGADTQYF TGTGCCAGCAGCTTATGGGGAGCAGATACGCAGTATTTT
TRBD1 . TRBJ1-1 TRBV27 CASSSRTGVGKAFF TGTGCCAGCAGTTCACGGACAGGCGTCGGTAAGGCTTTCTTT
TRBD2 . TRBJ2-1 TRBV5-1 CASSFRLAGGLSEQFF TGCGCCAGCAGCTTTAGACTAGCGGGGGGGCTAAGTGAGCAGTTCTTC
. . TRBJ1-6 TRBV30 CAYGGQGHSPLHF TGTGCCTACGGGGGGCAGGGTCATTCACCCCTCCACTTT
TRBD1 . TRBJ2-7 TRBV6-1 CASSENRGRTYEQYF TGTGCCAGCAGTGAAAACAGGGGGCGCACCTACGAGCAGTACTTC
TRBD2 . TRBJ2-2 TRBV28 CASSGAGDGELFF TGTGCCAGCAGTGGCGCGGGAGACGGGGAGCTGTTTTTT
. few TRBJ1-6 TRBV2 CASSPGTGHNSPLHF TGTGCCAGCAGCCCCGGGACGGGTCATAATTCACCCCTCCACTTT
. once TRBJ1-2 TRBV25-1 CASSESKQGNYGYTF TGTGCCAGCAGTGAATCCAAGCAGGGGAACTATGGCTACACCTTC
. . TRBJ1-2 TRBV7-9 CASSSGTDPNYGYTF TGTGCCAGCAGCTCCGGGACCGACCCTAACTATGGCTACACCTTC
. . TRBJ1-2 TRBV6-6 CASSSSGGRNGYTF TGTGCCAGCAGCAGCTCGGGGGGGCGGAATGGCTACACCTTC
. . TRBJ1-2 TRBV6-5 CASRSTNYGYTF TGTGCCAGCAGAAGCACTAACTATGGCTACACCTTC
. . TRBJ1-1 TRBV7-8 CASSHQRVNTEAFF TGTGCCAGCAGCCACCAAAGGGTGAACACTGAAGCTTTCTTT
. . TRBJ2-2 TRBV5-1 CASSLFDSTGELFF TGCGCCAGCAGCTTATTTGACAGCACCGGGGAGCTGTTTTTT
TRBD1 . TRBJ1-5 TRBV6-5 CASSQGGSSNQPQHF TGTGCCAGCAGCCAGGGGGGGAGTAGCAATCAGCCCCAGCATTTT
. . TRBJ1-1 TRBV7-2 CASSLWGAAEAFF TGTGCCAGCAGCTTATGGGGGGCGGCTGAAGCTTTCTTT
TRBD2 . TRBJ2-1 TRBV6-1 CASSGWLGGGPLEQFF TGTGCCAGCAGTGGGTGGTTGGGCGGGGGGCCGCTTGAGCAGTTCTTC
. . TRBJ2-7 TRBV29-1 CSVVWGSSYEQYF TGCAGCGTTGTGTGGGGGAGCTCCTACGAGCAGTACTTC
. . TRBJ2-3 TRBV6-6 CASRRDIGTDTQYF TGTGCCAGCAGAAGGGACATCGGCACAGATACGCAGTATTTT